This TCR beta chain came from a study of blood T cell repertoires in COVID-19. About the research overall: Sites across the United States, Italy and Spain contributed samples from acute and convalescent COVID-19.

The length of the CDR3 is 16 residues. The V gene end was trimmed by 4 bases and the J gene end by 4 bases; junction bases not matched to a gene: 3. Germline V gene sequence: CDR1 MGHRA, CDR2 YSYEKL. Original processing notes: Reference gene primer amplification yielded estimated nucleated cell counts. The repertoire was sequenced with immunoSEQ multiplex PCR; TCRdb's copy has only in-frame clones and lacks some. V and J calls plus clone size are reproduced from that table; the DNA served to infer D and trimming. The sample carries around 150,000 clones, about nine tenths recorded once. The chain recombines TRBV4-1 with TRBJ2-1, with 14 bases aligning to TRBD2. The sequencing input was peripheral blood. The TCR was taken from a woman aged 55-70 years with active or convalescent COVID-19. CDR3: CASSPWTSGGYNEQFF. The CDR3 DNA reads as TGCGCCAGCAGCCCCTGGACTAGCGGGGGGTACAATGAGCAGTTCTTC.